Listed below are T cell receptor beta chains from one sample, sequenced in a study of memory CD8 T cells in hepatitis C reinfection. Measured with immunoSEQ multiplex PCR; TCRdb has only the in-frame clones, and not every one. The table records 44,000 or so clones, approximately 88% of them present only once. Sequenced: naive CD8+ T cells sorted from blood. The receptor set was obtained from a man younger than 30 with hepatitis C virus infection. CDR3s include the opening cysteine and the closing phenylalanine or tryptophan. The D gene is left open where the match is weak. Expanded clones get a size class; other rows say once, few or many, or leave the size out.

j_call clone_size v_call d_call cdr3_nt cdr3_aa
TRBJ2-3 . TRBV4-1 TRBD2 TGCGCCAGCAGCCTTTTACTAGCGGGAGGAATTAGCACAGATACGCAGTATTTT CASSLLLAGGISTDTQYF
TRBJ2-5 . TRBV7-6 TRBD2 TGTGCCAGCAGCTTACGCGTGGGCGGGACTAGCGGGGGGGATCAAGAGACCCAGTACTTC CASSLRVGGTSGGDQETQYF
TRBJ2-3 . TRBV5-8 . TGTGCCAGCAGCTTGGGGGGGCACGGCACAGATACGCAGTATTTT CASSLGGHGTDTQYF
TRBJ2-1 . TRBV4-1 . TGCGCCAGCAGCCCCGTCGGGGATAGTAATGAGCAGTTCTTC CASSPVGDSNEQFF
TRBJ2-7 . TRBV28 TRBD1 TGTGCCAGCAGTTTTCGGACAGGGGCGTCCTACGAGCAGTACTTC CASSFRTGASYEQYF
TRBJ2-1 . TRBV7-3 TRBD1 TGTGCCAGCAGCTTCGGACAGGGGGTGAATGAGCAGTTCTTC CASSFGQGVNEQFF
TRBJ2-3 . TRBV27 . TGTGCCAGCAGCGACAGGTTGGGTGGCGATACGCAGTATTTT CASSDRLGGDTQYF
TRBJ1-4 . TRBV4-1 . TGCGCCAGCAGCCAAGAGGAGAGACCCTCCTCCGAAAAACTGTTTTTT CASSQEERPSSEKLFF
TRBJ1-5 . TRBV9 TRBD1 TGTGCCAGCAGCGTAGGAGGGGGCGCGGGGCAGCCCCAGCATTTT CASSVGGGAGQPQHF
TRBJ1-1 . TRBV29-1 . TGCAGCGCCCCGGGAGGGGACACTGAAGCTTTCTTT CSAPGGDTEAFF
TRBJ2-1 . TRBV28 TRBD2 TGTGCCAGCAGTTTCGGGCTCACTAGCGGGACGTCCATCTCCTACAATGAGCAGTTCTTC CASSFGLTSGTSISYNEQFF
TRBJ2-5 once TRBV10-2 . TGCGCCAGCAGTGGAGGCCCGCGGGAGACCCAGTACTTC CASSGGPRETQYF
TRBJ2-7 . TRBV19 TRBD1 TGTGCCAGTAGTATGGGGGGACAGGCCTACGAGCAGTACTTC CASSMGGQAYEQYF
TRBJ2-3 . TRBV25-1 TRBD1 TGTGCCAGCAGTATGGGACAGGACACAGATACGCAGTATTTT CASSMGQDTDTQYF
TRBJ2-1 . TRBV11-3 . TGTGCCAGCAGCCAGCGCAGGGGCGCATCGGGTGAGCAGTTCTTC CASSQRRGASGEQFF
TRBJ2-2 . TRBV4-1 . TGCGCCAGCAGCCAAAGCGCTGGACTAAGGAACACCGGGGAGCTGTTTTTT CASSQSAGLRNTGELFF
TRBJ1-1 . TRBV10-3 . TGTGCCATCAGTGACGCCCAGGGTGGTGTACAGGCTTTCTTT CAISDAQGGVQAFF
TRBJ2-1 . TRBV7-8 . TGTGCCGGCAGCTTAGCCTCCAACGGGAATGAGCAGTTCTTC CAGSLASNGNEQFF
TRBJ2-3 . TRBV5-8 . TGTGCCAGCACCATGGGCCTGTCTGGCACAGATACGCAGTATTTT CASTMGLSGTDTQYF
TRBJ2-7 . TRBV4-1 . TGCGCCAGCAGCCAAGATAGCGCCTTATCACACTACGAGCAGTACTTC CASSQDSALSHYEQYF
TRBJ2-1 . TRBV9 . TGTGCCAGCAGCGTAGGCACAGGGAAAAGCAATGAGCAGTTCTTC CASSVGTGKSNEQFF
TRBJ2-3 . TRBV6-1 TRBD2 TGTGCCAGCATAGTCATGGCGGGGGGCAGAGATACGCAGTATTTT CASIVMAGGRDTQYF
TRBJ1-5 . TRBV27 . TGTGCCAGCAGTTTATCGGGCTACCAGCCCCAGCATTTT CASSLSGYQPQHF
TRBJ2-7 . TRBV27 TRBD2 TGTGCCAGCAGTTTGACTAGCGGGACCATTACCTACGAGCAGTACTTC CASSLTSGTITYEQYF
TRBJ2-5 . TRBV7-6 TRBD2 TGTGCCAGCAGCTACCGGGGGGGGGTACATGAGACCCAGTACTTC CASSYRGGVHETQYF
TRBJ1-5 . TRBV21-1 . TGTGCCAGCTTGTACAAAGAAAAGAGGGTGAGCAGGATGGGTAATCAGCCCCAGCATTTT CASLYKEKRVSRMGNQPQHF